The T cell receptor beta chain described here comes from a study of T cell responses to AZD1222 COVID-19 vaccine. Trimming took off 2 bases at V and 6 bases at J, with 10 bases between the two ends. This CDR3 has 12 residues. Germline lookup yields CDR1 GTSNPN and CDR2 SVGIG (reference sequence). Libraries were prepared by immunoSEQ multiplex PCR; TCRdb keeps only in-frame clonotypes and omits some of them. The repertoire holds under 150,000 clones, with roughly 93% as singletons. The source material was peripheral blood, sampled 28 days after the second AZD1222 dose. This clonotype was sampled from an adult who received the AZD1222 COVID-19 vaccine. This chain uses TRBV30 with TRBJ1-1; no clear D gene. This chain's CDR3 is CAWSLAIAEAFF. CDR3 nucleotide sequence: TGTGCCTGGAGTCTCGCGATCGCTGAAGCTTTCTTT.